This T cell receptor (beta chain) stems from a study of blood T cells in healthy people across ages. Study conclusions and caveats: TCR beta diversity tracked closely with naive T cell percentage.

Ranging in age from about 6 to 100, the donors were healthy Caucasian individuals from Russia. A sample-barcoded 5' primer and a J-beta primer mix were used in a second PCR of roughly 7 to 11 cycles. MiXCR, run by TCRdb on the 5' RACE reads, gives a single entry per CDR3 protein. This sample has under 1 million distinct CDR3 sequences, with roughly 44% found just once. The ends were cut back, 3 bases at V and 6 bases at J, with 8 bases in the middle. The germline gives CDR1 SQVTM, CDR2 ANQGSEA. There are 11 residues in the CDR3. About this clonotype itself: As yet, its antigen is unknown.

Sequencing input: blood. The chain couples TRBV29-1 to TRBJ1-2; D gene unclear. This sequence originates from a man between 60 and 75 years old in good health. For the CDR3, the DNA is TGCAGCGTTGATCCCGGGAATGGCTACACCTTC. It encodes CSVDPGNGYTF. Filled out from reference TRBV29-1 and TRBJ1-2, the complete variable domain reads SAVISQKPSRDICQRGTSLTIQCQVDSQVTMMFWYRQQPGQSLTLIATANQGSEATYESGFVIDKFPISRPNLTFSTLTVSNMSPEDSSIYLCSVDPGNGYTFGSGTRLTVV.